This T cell receptor beta chain was observed in a study of OX40 agonist ivuxolimab in advanced cancers. Study-level information: Ivuxolimab is a fully human IgG2 antibody that activates OX40 (CD134). Prior therapy, whether anti-PD-1, anti-PD-L1 or anti-CTLA-4, was allowed, and less than 45% had some. Study-wide results and caveats: Circulating CD4+ and CD8+ T cells showed clonal expansion by week 6 at 0.1 to 3.0 mg/kg.

There are 13 residues in the CDR3. The ends were cut back, 2 bases at V and 9 bases at J, with 13 bases in the middle. CDR1 and CDR2 (germline): SGHVS, FNYEAQ. With baseline, cycle 4 day 1, and cycle 7 day 1 as timepoints, blood was sampled. Sequencing used immunoSEQ multiplex PCR; TCRdb keeps in-frame clones, though not all of them. The sample includes under 13,000 clones, more than 60% of them seen just once. This clone was found once. What it binds is not known. The rearrangement joins TRBV7-6 to TRBJ2-5; no definite D call. The sequencing here drew on CD4+ or CD8+ T cells sorted from blood, taken in a trial of the OX40 agonist ivuxolimab. The source is an adult with an advanced solid tumor such as melanoma, head and neck, liver or kidney cancer. CDR3 protein: CASSLTMPGSQYF. The CDR3 region has the DNA TGTGCCAGCAGCTTAACTATGCCGGGTTCCCAGTACTTC.